This is a list of T cell receptor beta chains from one sample in a study of shared clonotypes between healthy human individuals. Profiled with immunoSEQ multiplex PCR; TCRdb holds only in-frame clones, not every one. Among around 690,000 clones listed, less than 95% were seen once. The sample was memory CD8+ T cells from PBMCs. The source of these receptors is a young man in good health. Some clones in this sample may be carry-over from other donors' samples. The CDR3 runs from the conserved cysteine through the conserved F or W. Fields, in order: V gene, J gene, CDR3 protein.

v_call: TRBV28; j_call: TRBJ1-2; cdr3_aa: CASSFAPARTYGYTF
v_call: TRBV6-6; j_call: TRBJ2-7; cdr3_aa: CASSYERAQTYEQYF
v_call: TRBV6-6; j_call: TRBJ2-7; cdr3_aa: CASSYPGEGRREQYF
v_call: TRBV6-1; j_call: TRBJ2-7; cdr3_aa: CASSGTGHSYEQYF
v_call: TRBV28; j_call: TRBJ2-7; cdr3_aa: CASSYTSAAEQYF
v_call: TRBV7-9; j_call: TRBJ1-2; cdr3_aa: CASSWTDFYGYTF
v_call: TRBV6-1; j_call: TRBJ2-2; cdr3_aa: CASSEGVWRTGELFF
v_call: TRBV27; j_call: TRBJ1-6; cdr3_aa: CASSLDRTNNSPLHF
v_call: TRBV27; j_call: TRBJ2-7; cdr3_aa: CASSLGSGTVYEQYF
v_call: TRBV6-5; j_call: TRBJ2-1; cdr3_aa: CASSPSIGGNNEQFF
v_call: TRBV7-9; j_call: TRBJ1-1; cdr3_aa: CASSLVGGLNTEAFF
v_call: TRBV6-1; j_call: TRBJ2-2; cdr3_aa: CASSVYRANTGELFF
v_call: TRBV27; j_call: TRBJ2-7; cdr3_aa: CASSPSKGGVSYEQYF
v_call: TRBV2; j_call: TRBJ2-1; cdr3_aa: CASTLSYEQFF
v_call: TRBV7-9; j_call: TRBJ2-7; cdr3_aa: CASSRGRASWEDEQYF
v_call: TRBV27; j_call: TRBJ2-7; cdr3_aa: CASSLFRGPYSYEQYF
v_call: TRBV11-3; j_call: TRBJ2-7; cdr3_aa: CASSLGASGSYEQYF
v_call: TRBV10-1; j_call: TRBJ2-5; cdr3_aa: CASSEWREGQETQYF
v_call: TRBV27; j_call: TRBJ2-5; cdr3_aa: CASSLGTQYF
v_call: TRBV6-5; j_call: TRBJ2-5; cdr3_aa: CASSHKGETQYF
v_call: TRBV2; j_call: TRBJ2-7; cdr3_aa: CASSEGSGSPLEQYF
v_call: TRBV7-3; j_call: TRBJ2-7; cdr3_aa: CASSLTSGSGEQYF
v_call: TRBV27; j_call: TRBJ1-6; cdr3_aa: CASSTRQGPLNSPLHF
v_call: TRBV15; j_call: TRBJ1-1; cdr3_aa: CATHGGAGPHTEAFF
v_call: TRBV9; j_call: TRBJ1-2; cdr3_aa: CASSDTNRVGESDGYTF
v_call: TRBV29-1; j_call: TRBJ2-4; cdr3_aa: CSVEDQGTAKNIQYF
v_call: TRBV27; j_call: TRBJ2-5; cdr3_aa: CASSFSIWETQYF
v_call: TRBV7-6; j_call: TRBJ1-1; cdr3_aa: CASSLPDSAINTEAFF
v_call: TRBV5-1; j_call: TRBJ1-2; cdr3_aa: CASSSRQGATYGYTF
v_call: TRBV7-9; j_call: TRBJ2-7; cdr3_aa: CASSFGGAGEQYF
v_call: TRBV19; j_call: TRBJ1-1; cdr3_aa: CASSILVGAAEAFF
v_call: TRBV6-1; j_call: TRBJ2-7; cdr3_aa: CASSGGLALSYEQYF
v_call: TRBV27; j_call: TRBJ2-7; cdr3_aa: CASSSLRGSYEQYF
v_call: TRBV5-1; j_call: TRBJ2-7; cdr3_aa: CASSNRDWGDYEQYF
v_call: TRBV6-5; j_call: TRBJ2-7; cdr3_aa: CASSYRGGTFSYEQYF
v_call: TRBV28; j_call: TRBJ2-7; cdr3_aa: CASSLTSGRLHEQYF
v_call: TRBV7-6; j_call: TRBJ2-5; cdr3_aa: CASSLEETGTLWETQYF
v_call: TRBV6-6; j_call: TRBJ1-2; cdr3_aa: CASSTGDGYTF
v_call: TRBV4-1; j_call: TRBJ2-7; cdr3_aa: CASSQDRLAAPYEQYF
v_call: TRBV11-2; j_call: TRBJ2-1; cdr3_aa: CASSARVDNEQFF
v_call: TRBV4-2; j_call: TRBJ2-5; cdr3_aa: CASSQELAGGQETQYF
v_call: TRBV10-1; j_call: TRBJ2-7; cdr3_aa: CASSESGQLTEQYF
v_call: TRBV9; j_call: TRBJ1-2; cdr3_aa: CASSVVVGPLPNYGYTF
v_call: TRBV28; j_call: TRBJ1-5; cdr3_aa: CASSLDNSNQPQHF
v_call: TRBV7-6; j_call: TRBJ2-5; cdr3_aa: CASSLIAGRETQYF
v_call: TRBV29-1; j_call: TRBJ2-1; cdr3_aa: CSVRTSGSVYNEQFF
v_call: TRBV7-9; j_call: TRBJ1-2; cdr3_aa: CASSLGQGPYGYTF